This T cell receptor (beta chain) came from a study of vaccination effects on CD4 cells after COVID-19. Only in-frame clones appear in the TCRdb table, and some are missing; sequencing was by immunoSEQ multiplex PCR. The repertoire consists of roughly 59,000 clones, with 78% occurring once and the leading ten covering 1.5% to 2%. Looked up from germline, CDR1 is MNHEY and CDR2 is SVGAGI. The V and J ends lost 5 bases and 5 bases, in that order; junction bases with no gene match: 4. The CDR3 is 14 residues long. Only a few counts were recorded for this clone. Its specificity is unknown. In the ViraFEST assay, antigen-specific CD4+ clonotypes were identified by expansion after peptide-pool stimulation. Cells that had been cultured for approximately eleven days were the source of isolated CD4+ T cells. Each person got two doses of an mRNA SARS-CoV-2 vaccine, BNT162b2 or mRNA-1273. Days 3 and 7 were when half the medium was replaced with IL-2 medium.

The sequencing here drew on CD4+ T cells from PBMCs cultured with HCoV-OC43 spike peptides, taken after COVID-19 vaccination. Subset in this sample: HCoV-OC43 spike overlapping peptide pool stimulation. V gene TRBV6-5 combines with J gene TRBJ1-4, with 8 nucleotides matching TRBD1. The clonotype comes from a human donor who received a COVID-19 vaccine. The CDR3 protein is CASSIQGGNEKLFF. In DNA, the CDR3 is TGTGCCAGCAGTATACAGGGGGGGAATGAAAAACTGTTTTTT.